These T cell receptor beta chains were read from a single sample in a study of vaccination and CD4 T cells after COVID-19. TCRdb independently ran MiXCR on the PCR reads; one entry per CDR3 protein. Of 5,000 to 7,500 distinct CDR3 sequences detected, about 32% appear once; the ten largest clones hold 28%. These receptors are not linked to any known antigen. Sequencing input: CD4+ T cells from blood, cultured in vitro. The receptors come from a human donor in good health. CDR3s include the opening cysteine and the closing phenylalanine or tryptophan. A D gene is named only where the DNA matches it firmly. Expanded clones get a size class; other rows say once, few or many, or leave the size out.

TGTGCCAGCCGATGGACAGGTACGAGGGCTTCACCCCTCCACTTT	CASRWTGTRASPLHF	.	TRBJ1-6	TRBD1	TRBV28
TGTGCCAGCAGCGAACAGACAGGGGTCTCCTACGAGCAGTACTTC	CASSEQTGVSYEQYF	.	TRBJ2-7	TRBD1	TRBV14
TGTGCCAGCAGCTTCCGGACAGGGGATGGCTCAGGCTACACCTTC	CASSFRTGDGSGYTF	few	TRBJ1-2	TRBD1	TRBV9
TGTGCCAGCAGCTTCCGAGACAGGGATGCTGGAAACACCATATATTTT	CASSFRDRDAGNTIYF	.	TRBJ1-3	TRBD1	TRBV11-2
TGCAGTGCTACTGGGGGGAGCTCCTACGAGCAGTACTTC	CSATGGSSYEQYF	.	TRBJ2-7	.	TRBV20-1
TGTGCCAGTATTGGGAGGGATAATTCACCCCTCCACTTT	CASIGRDNSPLHF	.	TRBJ1-6	.	TRBV19
TGTGCCAGCAGCCAGATCGGGGGTTCCTACAATGAGCAGTTCTTC	CASSQIGGSYNEQFF	.	TRBJ2-1	.	TRBV4-2
TGTGCCAGCAGCCGGACAGGAATCACTGAAGCTTTCTTT	CASSRTGITEAFF	.	TRBJ1-1	TRBD1	TRBV6-1
TGTGCCAGTACTCAGGGATGGGGTCCTACCTACGAGCAGTACTTC	CASTQGWGPTYEQYF	few	TRBJ2-7	.	TRBV19
TGTGCCAGCAGTTCCCTACGACGACTAGCGGGGGGGAATGAGCAGTTCTTC	CASSSLRRLAGGNEQFF	.	TRBJ2-1	TRBD2	TRBV6-5
TGCAGTGCTAGACCAATTAAGGAAGTGAATGCTTTCTTT	CSARPIKEVNAFF	.	TRBJ1-1	.	TRBV20-1
TGTGCCAGCAGTTACCTGGGGCAAAATAGCAATCAGCCCCGGCATTTT	CASSYLGQNSNQPRHF	.	TRBJ1-5	.	TRBV6-5
TGTGCCAGCAGCCCCAGGGGTTTAGGGGGCGGGCCAGATACGCAGTATTTT	CASSPRGLGGGPDTQYF	few	TRBJ2-3	TRBD1	TRBV7-9
TGCAGCGCAGTTCGGACAGGTAACACTGAAGCTTTCTTT	CSAVRTGNTEAFF	.	TRBJ1-1	TRBD1	TRBV29-1
TGCGCCAGCAGCTTGGCCACGGACCAAGAGACCCAGTACTTC	CASSLATDQETQYF	few	TRBJ2-5	.	TRBV5-1
TGTGCCAGCATGAGCCATCAGGAGGACACTGAAGCTTTCTTT	CASMSHQEDTEAFF	few	TRBJ1-1	.	TRBV6-1
TGCAGTGCTAGCCCAGCGGGGGAGGAGACCCAGTACTTC	CSASPAGEETQYF	few	TRBJ2-5	TRBD2	TRBV20-1
TGCAGTGCTAGTCCCGGGACGAACTATGGCTACACCTTC	CSASPGTNYGYTF	few	TRBJ1-2	.	TRBV20-1
TGTGCCAGCAGTGGACAGGGCGCATATGGCTACACCTTC	CASSGQGAYGYTF	.	TRBJ1-2	TRBD1	TRBV27
TGCAGTGCTCACCGGGACACAAATCAGCCCCAGCATTTT	CSAHRDTNQPQHF	once	TRBJ1-5	.	TRBV20-1
TGCAGTGTCCCAGGGGGTAGCTCCTATAATTCACCCCTCCACTTT	CSVPGGSSYNSPLHF	.	TRBJ1-6	TRBD1	TRBV20-1
TGCAGTGCTAGTCCCTCTTCGGGACAGGTTTTCTACGAGCAGTACTTC	CSASPSSGQVFYEQYF	.	TRBJ2-7	TRBD1	TRBV20-1
TGTGCCAGCAGTTTGCGGGGTGGCACAGATACGCAGTATTTT	CASSLRGGTDTQYF	few	TRBJ2-3	.	TRBV12-3/TRBV12-4
TGTGCCACCACGGACAAGACCTCCTATAATTCACCCCTCCACTTT	CATTDKTSYNSPLHF	.	TRBJ1-6	.	TRBV6-1
TGTGCCAGCAGTCCCAGGGGAGGCTTAGGTACTGAAGCTTTCTTT	CASSPRGGLGTEAFF	few	TRBJ1-1	.	TRBV27
TGTGCCAGCAGTGACTCATCTGGGGCAACGGATACGCAGTATTTT	CASSDSSGATDTQYF	.	TRBJ2-3	.	TRBV6-4
TGTGCCAGCAGCCCCGGACAGGGTGGGTGGACCGGGGAGCTGTTTTTT	CASSPGQGGWTGELFF	.	TRBJ2-2	TRBD1	TRBV12-3/TRBV12-4